One T cell receptor beta chain is described in this entry. Its antigen is still unknown. Base qualities are not at hand, and no much larger clone is one base apart. The data derive from a study of blood T cell repertoires in COVID-19 (TCRdb year 2020). As for the study more broadly: Samples from collaborators originated in the United States, Italy and Spain and spanned both the acute and convalescent phases of COVID-19. The material from the prospective study consisted of cDNA or gDNA derived from T cells, B-cell-depleted T cells, or PBMCs. The dataset comprised deeply sampled blood TCRbeta repertoires from subjects exposed to, actively infected with, or recovered from COVID-19. The repertoires were released in a freely available public database meant as a resource for research on the immune response to SARS-CoV-2. Samples were obtained from the ongoing ImmuneRACE study (first 160 participants) and from 1,200 or so subjects provided by 6 global collaborators. A de-identified subject ID, COVID-19 status, age in years and sex were almost always included in the sample metadata. HLA class I and class II types, where available, came from metadata supplied by the sample provider rather than from assay-based typing.

The paper's findings and limits, for the study overall: The quantity of clinical and demographic metadata differed by source and by participant and was supplied without curation.

One collaborating source in Seattle enrolled patients during active infection and followed them longitudinally through the course of disease. Whole blood was collected in K2EDTA tubes by collaborating institutions according to the institutions' own protocols. Collaborator samples were shipped for TCRbeta analysis as frozen whole blood, isolated PBMCs, or DNA extracted from either sample type. The germline V gene sets CDR1 to MDHEN and CDR2 to SYDVKM. The junction shows trimming of 2 bases on V and 5 bases on J, plus 16 bases between the germline ends. The CDR3 runs 15 residues from the cysteine to the phenylalanine. This entry keeps only the CDR3 DNA: 45 bases, framed from base 1. TCRbeta CDR3 regions were amplified from genomic DNA by means of the immunoSEQ Assay, a bias-controlled multiplex PCR. Processing in the source paper ran as follows. The number of nucleated cells in each sample was estimated from the amplification of reference gene primers within the assay. To quantify the absolute abundance of each unique TCRbeta CDR3 rearrangement, sequence reads were collapsed and filtered. For each sample, productive Simpson clonality was calculated by taking the square root of Simpson's diversity index across productive rearrangements. TCRdb took this table from immuneACCESS and kept in-frame rearrangements with V and J called. Such tables lack part of the clones; where checked against another copy, unresolved V genes explain under half of the gap, and the rest is unexplained. That table is the source of V, J and clone size, and D and trimming were worked out from the DNA. Counted in this sample were about 200,000 clones; approximately 90% of them appeared once. 0.82% of the sample is in the top ten clones.

The sequenced sample consisted of peripheral blood. This chain is built from TRBV28 and TRBJ2-7; a tentative D match to TRBD1 spans 5 bases. This receptor was obtained from a man in his fifties or sixties with COVID-19, enrolled during active disease. The sequenced DNA is TGTGCCAGCAGTTTAATTGGGGCTCTCCATGACGAGCAGTACTTC. This encodes CASSLIGALHDEQYF.